This record looks at one TCR beta chain sequence and its context. Sequenced by immunoSEQ multiplex PCR; TCRdb stores in-frame clones only, minus some. The profile shows approximately 74,000 clones, roughly nine tenths of them singletons. V was shortened by 5 bases and J by 1 base, with 6 bases between the two germline ends. Germline CDR1 SGHVS, CDR2 FQNEAQ. The CDR3 sequence is 12 residues long. These data come from a study of T cell changes during pregnancy in multiple sclerosis. The receptor was derived from a female donor with multiple sclerosis, enrolled in a pregnancy study. The chain uses TRBV7-8 and TRBJ2-7; D not certain. The specimen was peripheral blood, collected before pregnancy. CDR3 protein: CASSPESYEQYF. Here the CDR3 DNA reads TGTGCCAGCAGCCCGGAGTCCTACGAGCAGTACTTC.